This T cell receptor (beta chain) originates from a study of blood T cell repertoires in COVID-19. Study-wide context: The United States, Italy and Spain provided the acute and convalescent COVID-19 samples.

Sequenced by immunoSEQ multiplex PCR; TCRdb stores in-frame clones only, minus some. This sample has about 42,000 clones; 85% occur once, and the top ten carry roughly 13%. This clone is a singleton in its sample. The sequencing input was peripheral blood. This sequence originates from a woman aged 70-85 years in a cohort sampled during active COVID-19.

The DNA for the CDR3 is TGCGCCAGCACCGAAAAGGGTTTGGGGACACCCGGTGGGTACGAGCAGTACTTC. Translation: CASTEKGLGTPGGYEQYF. This chain links TRBV10-1 with TRBJ2-7; D is perhaps TRBD1 (6 bases). The V gene's germline CDR1 is WNHNN and CDR2 SYGVQD (reference sequence). V lost 7 bases, J lost 4 bases, and 29 bases lay in between. There are 18 residues in the CDR3.